This TCR beta chain came from a study of T-cell reconstitution after alpha-beta-depleted transplantation in children. Unique molecular identifiers were built into the TCRbeta library. MiXCR, run by TCRdb on the PCR reads, gives a single entry per CDR3 protein. Of about 500,000 distinct CDR3 sequences listed, around a third were seen once; the top ten hold approximately 2.3%. The CDR3 runs 13 residues. Trimming stripped 3 bases from V and 9 bases from J, with 13 bases between. CDR1 and CDR2 from the germline V gene are SGHRS and YFSETQ. This clonotype was seen only once. V and J are TRBV5-1 and TRBJ2-1, with D possibly called TRBD1 or TRBD2 (6 bases each). This specimen was PBMCs from the stem cell graft donor, taken from the stem cell graft. The receptor comes from a human donor who donated a stem cell graft to a child with aplastic anemia. The CDR3 DNA is TGCGCCAGCAGCTGGAAGACGGGGGCTGAGCAGTTCTTC. Residues: CASSWKTGAEQFF.